These 14 T cell receptor beta chains originate from one sample sequenced in a study of blood T cell repertoires in COVID-19. Sequencing was performed with immunoSEQ multiplex PCR; in TCRdb, only in-frame clones are kept and a portion is missing. This sample yields just over 300,000 clones, of which over 85% are seen a single time; 1.5% to 2% belongs to the top ten. The sequenced sample was peripheral blood. The receptors derive from a woman in her twenties or thirties with COVID-19, enrolled during active disease.

The chain's CDR3 is CASSLRGWGRARDEAFF. DNA for the CDR3: TGCGCCAGCAGCTTGCGCGGTTGGGGCAGGGCACGCGATGAAGCTTTCTTT. The chain uses TRBV5-1 and TRBJ1-1; perhaps TRBD1 as D (5 bases). The CDR3 has 17 amino acids. V was clipped by 1 base and J by 7 bases, with 23 bases between them. The V gene's germline CDR1 is SGHRS and CDR2 YFSETQ.

This clone was recorded once. The chain recombines TRBV4-1 with TRBJ1-3; D gene unclear. Germline-derived CDR1 and CDR2 are MGHRA and YSYEKL. Trimming left V 1 base short and J 0 bases short, with 7 bases between. This CDR3 is built from 15 residues. The CDR3 nucleotides read TGCGCCAGCAGCCAAGGGCAGTTCTCTGGAAACACCATATATTTT. This gives the protein CASSQGQFSGNTIYF.

The rearrangement uses TRBV10-3 and TRBJ1-1, with 7 positions matching TRBD1. After removal of 10 bases from V and 1 base from J, the junction contained 3 bases not matched to a gene. CDR3 length equals 12 residues. The germline V gene has CDR1 ENHRY and CDR2 SYGVKD. The CDR3 loop reads CATRQGNTEAFF. The CDR3 region has the DNA TGTGCCACTAGACAGGGGAACACTGAAGCTTTCTTT.

A few counts support this clone. The chain uses TRBV6-6 and TRBJ1-5; a possible D gene is TRBD1 (6 bases). This CDR3 comprises 15 residues. Germline CDR1 and CDR2: MNHNY and SVGAGI (reference sequence). The V end was cut by 6 bases, the J end by 6 bases, with 18 bases between. As DNA, the CDR3 is TGTGCCAGCAGGGGAGCAGGGGCGGGAGGTCAGCCCCAGCATTTT. This gives the protein CASRGAGAGGQPQHF.

V usage is TRBV7-9 and J usage is TRBJ2-7, with 8 bases matching TRBD1. Germline V CDR1 and CDR2: SEHNR, FQNEAQ (reference sequence). The CDR3 spans 15 residues. V trimming: 0 bases; J trimming: 3 bases; junction bases outside the gene matches: 4. The DNA for the CDR3 is TGTGCCAGCAGCTTAGCCGGACAGGGCCACTACGAGCAGTACGTC. Translated, it gives CASSLAGQGHYEQYV.

The rearrangement joins TRBV27 to TRBJ2-7; D possibly corresponds to TRBD1 (6 bases). The CDR3 runs to 13 residues. The germline gives CDR1 MNHEY, CDR2 SMNVEV (reference sequence). V dropped 4 bases and J dropped 0 bases, with 7 bases sitting between them. CDR3 sequence reads: CASSYRDSYEQYF. Written as DNA, the CDR3 is TGTGCCAGCAGTTACAGGGACTCCTACGAGCAGTACTTC.

V is TRBV7-9 and J is TRBJ2-3; 15 nucleotides match TRBD2. J lost 0 bases, V lost 3 bases, and 4 bases had no gene match. The V gene's germline CDR1 is SEHNR and CDR2 FQNEAQ (reference sequence). CDR3 length: 18 residues. The CDR3 is CASSLPGLAGGSTDTQYF. The CDR3 DNA is TGTGCCAGCAGCTTGCCGGGACTAGCGGGGGGCAGCACAGATACGCAGTATTTT.

V gene TRBV5-6 combines with J gene TRBJ1-1; D might be TRBD1 (5 bases). In germline, CDR1 is SGHDT, CDR2 YYEEEE. Deletions cut 3 bases from V and 7 bases from J, with 10 bases between. The CDR3 totals 12 residues. CDR3 residues: CASSWVGGEAFF. CDR3 nucleotide sequence: TGTGCCAGCAGCTGGGTCGGGGGTGAAGCTTTCTTT. The full variable domain, in which reference TRBV5-6 and TRBJ1-1 provide the parts outside the CDR3, is DAGVTQSPTHLIKTRGQQVTLRCSPKSGHDTVSWYQQALGQGPQFIFQYYEEEERQRGNFPDRFSGHQFPNYSSELNVNALLLGDSALYLCASSWVGGEAFFGQGTRLTVV.

As concerns this clone: Other DNA variants within this sample encode the same CDR3. This chain's CDR3 is CASSRQGETQYF. CDR3 DNA: TGTGCCAGCAGCCGACAGGGTGAGACCCAGTACTTC. V usage is TRBV2 and J usage is TRBJ2-5, with 7 bases fitting TRBD1. V trimming: 6 bases; J trimming: 5 bases; junction bases outside the gene matches: 3. The CDR3 is made up of 12 amino acids. Germline assignment: CDR1 SNHLY and CDR2 FYNNEI.

The chain recombines TRBV20-1 with TRBJ2-5; no clear D gene. Germline values: CDR1 DFQATT, CDR2 SNEGSKA (reference sequence). V lost 5 bases and J 4 bases, leaving 8 bases between the germline ends. This CDR3 region has 11 residues. CDR3 amino acids: CSADSRETQYF. In nucleotides, the CDR3 is TGCAGTGCTGATTCGCGAGAGACCCAGTACTTC.

This clone was detected only a few times. The rearrangement links TRBV7-2 to TRBJ1-6; 8 nucleotides agree with TRBD1. V lost 0 bases, J lost 9 bases, and 10 bases stayed unmatched. This CDR3 has 17 amino acids. Germline V gives CDR1 SGHTA, CDR2 FQGNSA. CDR3 sequence: CASSLARVGQGRSPLHF. CDR3 coding DNA: TGTGCCAGCAGCTTAGCCCGAGTCGGACAGGGTCGTTCACCCCTCCACTTT. The entire variable domain, with the rest obtained from reference TRBV7-2 and TRBJ1-6, is as follows: GAGVSQSPSNKVTEKGKDVELRCDPISGHTALYWYRQSLGQGLEFLIYFQGNSAPDKSGLPSDRFSAERTGGSVSTLTIQRTQQEDSAVYLCASSLARVGQGRSPLHFGNGTRLTVT.

CDR3 sequence (DNA): TGCAGCGTTATGGACAGTTACGGTCCCAAGGCTTTCTTT. This codes for CSVMDSYGPKAFF. The chain uses TRBV29-1 and TRBJ1-1, with D perhaps matching TRBD1 (6 bases). The CDR3 covers 13 residues. Germline values: CDR1 SQVTM, CDR2 ANQGSEA. The V end lost 5 bases, the J end lost 11 bases, and 21 bases lay between the germline ends.

The DNA for the CDR3 is TGTGCCATCAGTCCTAGCGGGGGGATGGGAGAGACCCAGTACTTC. Translated: CAISPSGGMGETQYF. V usage is TRBV10-3 and J usage is TRBJ2-5, with TRBD2 matching 11 bases. The CDR3 contains 15 residues. Losses at the gene ends were 5 bases for V and 4 bases for J; bases not matched to a gene: 6. Germline loops: CDR1 ENHRY, CDR2 SYGVKD.

This chain uses TRBV6-5 with TRBJ2-4; D might be TRBD1 (6 bases). The CDR3 is 15 residues long. V shed 8 bases and J shed 0 bases, with 14 bases lying between them. Germline lookup yields CDR1 MNHEY and CDR2 SVGAGI. The chain's CDR3 is CASSAAGAAKNIQYF. In nucleotides, the CDR3 is TGTGCCAGCTCGGCAGCAGGGGCAGCCAAAAACATTCAGTACTTC.